This T cell receptor (beta chain) was captured by sequencing in a study of cytomegalovirus exposure and HLA in healthy donors. 13 Jbeta primers and 60 Vbeta primers were used for the PCR. Assay used: immunoSEQ multiplex PCR; TCRdb lists only in-frame clones, some missing. This sample contains under 150,000 clones. Sequences were obtained from PBMCs. This clonotype was sampled from a woman aged 55-69 years in good health and CMV-seronegative.

This CDR3 is CASSYSQNTEAFF. DNA of the CDR3: TGCGCCAGCAGCTACAGCCAGAACACTGAAGCTTTCTTT. The V and J genes are TRBV5-1 and TRBJ1-1; unclear D gene. The CDR3 loop spans 13 amino acids. V was pared by 3 bases and J by 1 base, with 7 bases between. CDR1 is SGHRS and CDR2 is YFSETQ in the germline V gene.